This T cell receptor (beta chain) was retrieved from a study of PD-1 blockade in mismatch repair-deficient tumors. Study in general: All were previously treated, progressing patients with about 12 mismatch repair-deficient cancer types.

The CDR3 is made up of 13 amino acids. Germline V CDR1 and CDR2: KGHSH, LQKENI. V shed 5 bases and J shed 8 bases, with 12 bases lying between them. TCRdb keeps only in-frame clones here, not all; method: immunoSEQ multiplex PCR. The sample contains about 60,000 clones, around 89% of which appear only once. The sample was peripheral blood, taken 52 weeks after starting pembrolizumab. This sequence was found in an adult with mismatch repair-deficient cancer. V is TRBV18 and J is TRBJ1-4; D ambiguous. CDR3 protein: CASSAVGGEKLFF. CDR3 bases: TGTGCCAGCTCAGCGGTAGGCGGAGAAAAACTGTTTTTT. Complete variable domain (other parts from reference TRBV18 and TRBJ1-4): NAGVMQNPRHLVRRRGQEARLRCSPMKGHSHVYWYRQLPEEGLKFMVYLQKENIIDESGMPKERFSAEFPKEGPSILRIQQVVRGDSAAYFCASSAVGGEKLFFGSGTQLSVL.